Presented here are 32 T cell receptor beta chains from one specimen sequenced in a study of T cells in Graves' hyperthyroidism and ophthalmopathy. TCR beta CDR3 regions were amplified from RNA. HTBI primers were used for first-round RT-PCR of the TCR CDR3. MiXCR, run by TCRdb on the multiplex PCR reads, gives a single entry per CDR3 protein. Here the sample spans approximately 720,000 distinct CDR3 sequences, over 15% being singletons. Sequencing was carried out using blood. All receptors derive from a woman aged 45-65 years with Graves' hyperthyroidism that later progressed to Graves' ophthalmopathy.

The V and J genes are TRBV6-1 and TRBJ1-1; no firm D call. The CDR3 has 13 residues. V lost 2 bases and J 6 bases, leaving 10 bases between the germline ends. CDR1 and CDR2 (germline): MNHNS, SASEGT. The CDR3 sequence: CASSERGFAEAFF. CDR3 nucleotide sequence: TGTGCCAGCAGTGAACGAGGGTTCGCTGAAGCTTTCTTT.

A few counts support this clonotype. The chain uses TRBV19 and TRBJ1-2; D is undetermined. Germline lookup yields CDR1 LNHDA and CDR2 SQIVND (reference sequence). The CDR3 is 13 residues long. V dropped 3 bases and J dropped 4 bases, with 9 bases sitting between them. CDR3 amino acids: CASSIEDFYGYTF. The CDR3 DNA is TGTGCCAGTAGTATCGAGGACTTCTATGGCTACACCTTC.

This clonotype was picked up many times. The genes are TRBV5-6 and TRBJ2-5; 12 nucleotides line up with TRBD2. V trimming: 4 bases; J trimming: 4 bases; junction bases outside the gene matches: 8. The germline CDR1 and CDR2 sequences are SGHDT and YYEEEE. This CDR3 region has 16 residues. The CDR3 DNA sequence: TGTGCCAGCAGCCTCATTCTAGCGGGGGGGACAGAGACCCAGTACTTC. This encodes CASSLILAGGTETQYF.

This clonotype was seen a few times. CDR3 nucleotide sequence: TGCGCCAGCAGCCGGATGGGGGCGGAATCCGGGGAGCTGTTTTTT. Protein: CASSRMGAESGELFF. J is TRBJ2-2 and V is TRBV5-1; D possibly corresponds to TRBD1 (6 bases). V was cut by 4 bases and J by 6 bases, with 16 bases left in between. The germline V gene encodes CDR1 SGHRS and CDR2 YFSETQ. The CDR3 is 15 amino acids. Variable domain in full (rest from reference TRBV5-1 and TRBJ2-2): KAGVTQTPRYLIKTRGQQVTLSCSPISGHRSVSWYQQTPGQGLQFLFEYFSETQRNKGNFPGRFSGRQFSNSRSEMNVSTLELGDSALYLCASSRMGAESGELFFGEGSRLTVL.

The chain is built from TRBV5-1 and TRBJ2-5; the D call may be TRBD1 or TRBD2 (6 bases each). The CDR3 sequence is 13 residues long. Germline V CDR1 and CDR2: SGHRS, YFSETQ. V dropped 5 bases and J dropped 1 base, with 9 bases sitting between them. The CDR3: CASREGGQETQYF. DNA for the CDR3: TGCGCCAGCAGGGAGGGGGGCCAAGAGACCCAGTACTTC.

This clonotype has just a few counts. The CDR3 spells CATSRDGATRPHGYTF. CDR3 nucleotide sequence: TGTGCCACCAGCAGAGATGGGGCAACGAGACCCCATGGCTACACCTTC. The rearrangement links TRBV15 to TRBJ1-2; weak D call: TRBD1 (5 bases). Deletions cut 0 bases from V and 6 bases from J, with 17 bases between. Germline V CDR1 and CDR2: LNHNV, YYDKDF (reference sequence). The CDR3 consists of 16 residues.

This clonotype came up many times. CDR3 DNA: TGCAGTGCTTTAACAGGGGGCGAAAACACCATATATTTT. Translation: CSALTGGENTIYF. V and J are TRBV20-1 and TRBJ1-3; the match to TRBD1 covers 9 bases. Looked up from germline, CDR1 is DFQATT and CDR2 is SNEGSKA (reference sequence). The CDR3 length is 13 residues. V was clipped by 5 bases and J by 6 bases; unmatched bases: 5.

This clonotype was recorded a few times. The chain carries TRBV7-3 and TRBJ2-1; 12 nucleotides align to TRBD1. The CDR3 has 14 residues. From germline, CDR1 is SGHTA and CDR2 FQGTGA. V lost 5 bases, J lost 6 bases, and 2 bases stayed unmatched. The CDR3 spells CASSRGQGANEQFF. The CDR3 DNA is TGTGCCAGCAGCCGGGGACAGGGGGCCAATGAGCAGTTCTTC.

Notes on this clonotype: One base away lies a much larger clone, so this may be a sequencing read error. The chain combines TRBV20-1 with TRBJ2-5; 8 bases agree with TRBD2. The CDR3 runs to 16 residues. Germline CDR1 DFQATT, CDR2 SNEGSKA (reference sequence). The V gene end was trimmed by 3 bases and the J gene end by 4 bases; junction bases not matched to a gene: 13. The CDR3 loop is CSARPVTNGGAETQYF. DNA for the CDR3: TGCAGTGCTAGGCCCGTGACTAACGGGGGGGCAGAGACCCAGTACTTC.

At least ten counts were recorded for this clonotype. The chain recombines TRBV12-5 with TRBJ1-5; D remains ambiguous. V was pared by 2 bases and J by 6 bases, with 2 bases between. Germline CDR1 and CDR2: LGHNT and FRNRAP. The CDR3 totals 11 residues. The DNA of the CDR3 is TGTGCTAGTGGTTTGAGTCAGCCCCAGCATTTT. Translated, it gives CASGLSQPQHF.

A single count supports this clonotype. The chain uses TRBV29-1 and TRBJ2-2; possibly TRBD1 for D (6 bases). CDR3 length: 15 residues. From germline, CDR1 is SQVTM and CDR2 ANQGSEA. V was shortened by 4 bases and J by 1 base, with 13 bases between the two germline ends. Here the CDR3 reads CSVAFSGQNTGELFF. The DNA of the CDR3 is TGCAGCGTTGCCTTTTCGGGACAGAACACCGGGGAGCTGTTTTTT.

This clonotype was detected a few times. The rearrangement uses TRBV4-1 and TRBJ1-6; unclear D gene. Trimming pared 4 bases from V and 1 base from J, leaving 5 bases between. The CDR3 is 14 residues long. Looked up from germline, CDR1 is MGHRA and CDR2 is YSYEKL. CDR3 sequence: CASSRLSYNSPLHF. In DNA form, the CDR3 reads TGCGCCAGCAGCCGCCTTTCCTATAATTCACCCCTCCACTTT.

This clonotype has ten or more counts. This chain links TRBV20-1 with TRBJ2-1; D unresolved. This CDR3 is 15 amino acids long. The V and J ends lost 4 bases and 10 bases respectively, with 23 bases between them. In germline, CDR1 is DFQATT, CDR2 SNEGSKA (reference sequence). CDR3 loop: CSANPSAARYEEQFF. The DNA of the CDR3 is TGCAGTGCTAACCCGTCAGCAGCCCGATATGAAGAGCAGTTCTTC.

This clonotype was seen repeatedly, ten times or more. The chain recombines TRBV11-2 with TRBJ2-1; no definite D call. The CDR3 totals 14 residues. With 5 bases removed from V and 9 bases from J, the gap between germline ends came to 17 bases. CDR1 is SGHAT, CDR2 FQNNGV, per germline. The CDR3 DNA reads TGTGCCAGCAGCGTGGGAAGAGGTTTTGGTGAGCAGTTCTTC. Translating gives CASSVGRGFGEQFF.

This clonotype was seen only a few times. The chain couples TRBV5-4 to TRBJ2-5; weak D call: TRBD1 (7 bases). Looked up from germline, CDR1 is SGHNT and CDR2 is YYREEE (reference sequence). This CDR3 spans 15 amino acids. With 5 bases removed from V and 3 bases from J, the gap between germline ends came to 17 bases. The CDR3: CASRQRTGGEETQYF. The CDR3 DNA reads as TGTGCCAGCAGACAAAGGACAGGCGGGGAAGAGACCCAGTACTTC.

On this clonotype: Being one base from a much bigger clone, this may be a read error. This rearrangement joins TRBV18 to TRBJ2-3, with D unclear. Germline loops: CDR1 KGHSH, CDR2 LQKENI. The CDR3 is 12 amino acids. The CDR3 is CASSPEADTRYF. The CDR3 coding sequence is TGTGCCAGCTCACCAGAGGCAGATACGCGGTATTTT.

This clonotype was seen only a few times. The genes are TRBV15 and TRBJ1-5, with a weak D call TRBD1 (5 bases). CDR3 size: 15 residues. CDR1 is LNHNV, CDR2 YYDKDF, per germline (reference sequence). V lost 5 bases to trimming and J lost 7 bases, with 18 bases between them. The CDR3 loop is CATSSKTRGWQPQHF. CDR3 bases: TGTGCCACCAGCTCCAAAACCCGGGGGTGGCAGCCCCAGCATTTT.

This clonotype was picked up a small number of times. V is TRBV7-9 and J is TRBJ2-3; D gene uncertain. The CDR3 is 13 amino acids. Between the trimmed V and J ends, which lost 5 bases and 4 bases, there was a span of 10 bases. From germline, CDR1 is SEHNR and CDR2 FQNEAQ (reference sequence). CDR3 DNA sequence: TGTGCCAGCAGCCCTCGTCTCCCAGATACGCAGTATTTT. As protein: CASSPRLPDTQYF.

This clonotype appeared many times. The chain employs TRBV10-1 and TRBJ1-2, with D perhaps matching TRBD1 (5 bases). This CDR3 has 14 amino acids. Germline V gene lookup returns CDR1 WNHNN and CDR2 SYGVQD (reference sequence). V lost 0 bases and J lost 10, with 15 bases in between. The CDR3 DNA reads as TGCGCCAGCAGTGAGTCCCCGCAGGCCAGGGCCTACACCTTC. This translates into CASSESPQARAYTF.

Many counts were recorded for this clonotype. V and J are TRBV19 and TRBJ1-1; no clear D gene. The CDR3 totals 14 residues. Deletions cut 9 bases from V and 9 bases from J, with 23 bases between. CDR1 is LNHDA, CDR2 SQIVND, per germline (reference sequence). The CDR3 bases are TGTGCCAGCGTGACCGAGAATTATGGAACCCAAGCTTTCTTT. Translated: CASVTENYGTQAFF.

This clonotype was found a few times. The V gene is TRBV29-1, the J gene TRBJ1-1, with no clear D. Trimming took off 3 bases at V and 3 bases at J, with 11 bases between the two ends. The germline CDR1 and CDR2 sequences are SQVTM and ANQGSEA. The CDR3 sequence is 13 residues long. The CDR3 bases are TGCAGCGTTGACAAGGGTCGGCACACTGAAGCTTTCTTT. This gives the protein CSVDKGRHTEAFF.

This clonotype occurred many times. The V gene is TRBV7-9, the J gene TRBJ2-2, with D uncertain. With 5 bases removed from V and 4 bases from J, the gap between germline ends came to 14 bases. This CDR3 region has 15 residues. Germline-derived CDR1 and CDR2 are SEHNR and FQNEAQ (reference sequence). The CDR3 nucleotides read TGTGCCAGCAGCACATCCGGCAGGACCACCGGGGAGCTGTTTTTT. Encoded protein: CASSTSGRTTGELFF.

This chain links TRBV10-2 with TRBJ1-1; the D gene is possibly TRBD1 (5 bases). V was shortened by 7 bases and J by 3 bases, with 9 bases between the two germline ends. This CDR3 spans 12 amino acids. Germline CDR1 WSHSY, CDR2 SAAADI. In DNA form, the CDR3 reads TGCGCCAGCACGGCGGGGCACACTGAAGCTTTCTTT. Translated: CASTAGHTEAFF.

This clonotype was counted between two and nine times. V and J are TRBV20-1 and TRBJ1-5; TRBD1 is a possible D gene (6 bases). The CDR3 covers 12 residues. CDR1 DFQATT and CDR2 SNEGSKA come from the germline V gene (reference sequence). V lost 3 bases and J lost 7, with 10 bases in between. CDR3 protein: CSASEGGQPQHF. For the CDR3, the DNA is TGCAGTGCTAGTGAGGGGGGACAGCCCCAGCATTTT.

This clonotype was picked up many times. The J gene is TRBJ2-3, the V gene TRBV6-1, with 9 bases lining up with TRBD1. CDR3 length equals 16 residues. Germline assignment: CDR1 MNHNS and CDR2 SASEGT. After removal of 0 bases from V and 3 bases from J, the junction contained 4 bases not matched to a gene. The CDR3: CASSEALGQGTDTQYF. DNA for the CDR3: TGTGCCAGCAGTGAAGCCCTGGGACAGGGAACAGATACGCAGTATTTT.

This chain uses TRBV7-2 with TRBJ2-7, with D perhaps matching TRBD1 (7 bases). The CDR3 extends over 15 amino acids. Germline lookup yields CDR1 SGHTA and CDR2 FQGNSA. The V and J ends lost 4 bases and 2 bases respectively, with 15 bases between them. The CDR3 bases are TGTGCCAGCAGCTCGGGGAGCAGGGGGGCCTACGAGCAGTACTTC. It yields the protein CASSSGSRGAYEQYF.

Concerning this clonotype: A single base separates this from a much larger clone, so it may be a read error. The chain links TRBV3-1 to TRBJ2-5; 11 bases agree with TRBD1. CDR1 is LGHDT, CDR2 YNNKEL, per germline (reference sequence). The CDR3 totals 14 residues. CDR3 residues: CASSRTGGEETQHF. In DNA, the CDR3 is TGTGCCAGCAGCCGGACAGGGGGCGAAGAGACCCAGCACTTC.

This clonotype showed up many times. The chain combines TRBV6-1 with TRBJ1-5, with D hard to call. The germline V and J ends were trimmed by 6 bases and 0 bases, with 15 bases remaining between them. Germline V gene sequence: CDR1 MNHNS, CDR2 SASEGT. The CDR3 sequence is 16 residues long. The CDR3 coding sequence is TGTGCCAGCAGCCTTTATTCGGGGTCTAGCAATCAGCCCCAGCATTTT. Encoded protein: CASSLYSGSSNQPQHF.

This clonotype was recorded many times. The chain uses TRBV20-1 and TRBJ2-7; no reliable D call. The CDR3 is made up of 11 amino acids. The ends were cut back, 4 bases at V and 6 bases at J, with 10 bases in the middle. CDR1 and CDR2 from the germline V gene are DFQATT and SNEGSKA (reference sequence). CDR3 in amino acids: CSAKKTGEQYF. CDR3 bases: TGCAGTGCTAAGAAAACTGGCGAGCAGTACTTC.

The chain couples TRBV4-1 to TRBJ2-5; no clear D gene. The CDR3 contains 14 residues. Germline V gives CDR1 MGHRA, CDR2 YSYEKL. V was trimmed by 4 bases and J by 5 bases, leaving 14 bases between them. CDR3 amino acids: CASSLGVLGETQYF. DNA for the CDR3: TGCGCCAGCAGCCTTGGGGTACTCGGGGAGACCCAGTACTTC.

The chain uses TRBV30 and TRBJ2-1; 9 bases line up with TRBD1. Per the germline V gene, CDR1 is GTSNPN and CDR2 is SVGIG (reference sequence). There are 12 residues in the CDR3. The ends lost 8 bases at V and 8 bases at J; junction bases unmatched: 7. CDR3 bases: TGTGCCAAGGACAGGGGAGGAGATGAGCAGTTCTTC. Amino acid sequence: CAKDRGGDEQFF.

This clonotype was recorded a few times. This sequence joins TRBV27 and TRBJ1-6; D remains unclear. The CDR3 runs 16 residues. Trimming cost V 5 bases and J 6 bases, with 17 bases left between them. Germline CDR1 is MNHEY and CDR2 is SMNVEV (reference sequence). The CDR3 bases are TGTGCCAGCAGTCCCCGGGCCCTAAGAATTAATTCACCCCTCCACTTT. Its protein product is CASSPRALRINSPLHF.